This paragraph reports one T cell receptor beta chain. Repertoires were generated with immunoSEQ multiplex PCR, while TCRdb's copy carries only in-frame clones and drops some. The sample shows 140,000 to 150,000 clones, about 88% of them seen only once. The sample is drawn from a study of blood T cell repertoires in COVID-19. Study context: Nucleic acid was either cDNA or gDNA, and it came from T cells, B-cell-depleted T cells, or PBMCs.

Enrollment of patients from Seattle took place during active infection, with longitudinal follow-up. Input material: peripheral blood. The origin of this receptor is a human donor with COVID-19, enrolled during active disease. The donor label of this sample is uncertain.

The CDR3 nucleotides are TGTGCCAGCAGTAGGATGGGGGCGGCTAATGAAAAACTGTTTTTT. It codes for CASSRMGAANEKLFF. The chain employs TRBV5-5 and TRBJ1-4; the D gene is possibly TRBD1 (6 bases). V was pared by 5 bases and J by 3 bases, with 14 bases between. The CDR3 runs to 15 residues. Germline CDR1 is SGHKS and CDR2 is YYEKEE (reference sequence).